The 17 T cell receptor beta chains given below trace back to one sample, sequenced in a study of T cell clones after liver transplantation. This table comes from immunoSEQ multiplex PCR, and its TCRdb copy is limited to in-frame clones, with some not included. The sample carries some 60,000 clones, around two thirds recorded once. The sample in question was CD4+ T cells from blood, obtained at the approximately 16-month timepoint. These receptors were collected from a human patient who received a liver transplant. The graft donor may account for some of the T cells.

The V gene is TRBV7-2, the J gene TRBJ2-7, with 12 bases lining up with TRBD1. V lost 1 base, J lost 5 bases, and 6 bases stayed unmatched. The CDR3 is 16 residues long. Germline V CDR1 and CDR2: SGHTA, FQGNSA. The CDR3 sequence: CASSLERGTGGNEQYV. CDR3 nucleotides: TGTGCCAGCAGCTTAGAACGTGGGACAGGGGGCAACGAGCAGTACGTC.

The chain's CDR3 is CASSLSGTWNTEAFF. Here the CDR3 DNA reads TGTGCCAGCAGCTTATCTGGCACCTGGAACACTGAAGCTTTCTTT. The V gene is TRBV7-9, the J gene TRBJ1-1; D remains ambiguous. Germline V gene data show CDR1 as SEHNR and CDR2 as FQNEAQ (reference sequence). V lost 2 bases, J lost 1 base, and 11 bases lay in between. The CDR3 sequence is 15 residues long.

The rearrangement joins TRBV28 to TRBJ2-7; 9 bases are a match to TRBD2. The CDR3 has 15 amino acids. Per the germline V gene, CDR1 is MDHEN and CDR2 is SYDVKM. The trim removed 2 bases at V and 5 bases at J, leaving 7 bases unmatched. The CDR3 DNA sequence: TGTGCCAGCAGTTTAATCGGCGGGGGGGGAAACGAGCAGTACTTC. This gives the protein CASSLIGGGGNEQYF.

In its sample, this clone was seen once. This chain joins TRBV15 and TRBJ2-2; D tentatively fits TRBD1 or TRBD2 (5 bases each). With 4 bases removed from V and 1 base from J, the gap between germline ends came to 10 bases. Germline CDR1 and CDR2: LNHNV and YYDKDF (reference sequence). This CDR3 is built from 15 residues. CDR3 sequence: CATSTRDVNTGELFF. The CDR3 nucleotides read TGTGCCACCAGCACCCGGGACGTGAACACCGGGGAGCTGTTTTTT.

This chain uses TRBV6-5 with TRBJ1-1, with D hard to call. V was trimmed by 5 bases and J by 11 bases, leaving 24 bases between them. Germline CDR1 and CDR2: MNHEY and SVGAGI. The CDR3 runs to 15 residues. CDR3 nucleotides: TGTGCCAGCAGTACCGTACCAAACATCCCCATGGATGCTTTCTTT. Translated: CASSTVPNIPMDAFF.

The rearrangement links TRBV7-2 to TRBJ1-1; D unresolved. Trimming removed 1 base at V and 5 bases at J, with 8 bases between. The germline gives CDR1 SGHTA, CDR2 FQGNSA. This CDR3 comprises 13 residues. In nucleotides, the CDR3 is TGTGCCAGCAGCTTAGAAGGGTGGACTGAAGCTTTCTTT. As protein: CASSLEGWTEAFF.

This clone was seen just once. The rearrangement links TRBV4-2 to TRBJ1-1; TRBD1 matches at 7 bases. The CDR3 contains 16 residues. Trimming removed 0 bases from V and 4 bases from J; junction bases left unmatched: 8. Germline V gives CDR1 LGHNA, CDR2 YNFKEQ. CDR3 nucleotides: TGTGCCAGCAGCCAAGATGCTGCAGGGGGGGGCACTGAAGCTTTCTTT. Translating it yields CASSQDAAGGGTEAFF.

The rearrangement links TRBV15 to TRBJ2-7; D might be TRBD2 (7 bases). The CDR3 is made up of 14 amino acids. Germline values: CDR1 LNHNV, CDR2 YYDKDF (reference sequence). V gave up 0 bases and J gave up 12 bases, with 18 bases separating them. Here the CDR3 reads CATSRDRGGQTPYF. The CDR3 DNA is TGTGCCACCAGCAGAGATAGGGGGGGGCAAACTCCGTACTTC. The full variable domain, completed using reference TRBV15 and TRBJ2-7, is DAMVIQNPRYQVTQFGKPVTLSCSQTLNHNVMYWYQQKSSQAPKLLFHYYDKDFNNEADTPDNFQSRRPNTSFCFLDIRSPGLGDTAMYLCATSRDRGGQTPYFGPGTRLTVT.

V and J are TRBV28 and TRBJ1-2; D ambiguous. The ends were cut back, 4 bases at V and 7 bases at J, with 10 bases in the middle. From germline, CDR1 is MDHEN and CDR2 SYDVKM. This CDR3 spans 12 amino acids. The CDR3 loop is CASSSSLVGYTF. CDR3 nucleotides: TGTGCCAGCAGTTCATCTCTTGTTGGCTACACCTTC.

The rearrangement joins TRBV7-9 to TRBJ2-5, with D possibly matching TRBD2 (5 bases). This CDR3 contains 13 residues. Looked up from germline, CDR1 is SEHNR and CDR2 is FQNEAQ (reference sequence). Deletions cut 10 bases from V and 4 bases from J, with 16 bases between. In nucleotides, the CDR3 is TGTGCCACGCGTGCGGGCGCAGGAGAGACCCAGTACTTC. This gives the protein CATRAGAGETQYF.

The chain recombines TRBV5-6 with TRBJ2-7; the D is unclear. V gave up 1 base and J gave up 6 bases, with 5 bases separating them. Germline V gene lookup returns CDR1 SGHDT and CDR2 YYEEEE. The CDR3 spans 11 residues. The CDR3 bases are TGTGCCAGCAGCTTGTCACTCGAGCAGTACTTC. Translated, it gives CASSLSLEQYF.

This clone was detected a few times. V and J are TRBV9 and TRBJ2-6; no clear D. CDR3 size: 19 residues. Trimming removed 4 bases at V and 0 bases at J, with 20 bases between. Germline V gives CDR1 SGDLS, CDR2 YYNGEE. This CDR3 is CASSHNSPGPSSGANVLTF. The CDR3 DNA reads TGTGCCAGCAGCCACAACTCCCCCGGACCCTCCTCTGGGGCCAACGTCCTGACTTTC.

The chain has TRBV6-4 and TRBJ1-3, with 10 bases fitting TRBD1. V shed 1 base and J 0 bases; nucleotides not matched to a gene: 12. The CDR3 is made up of 20 amino acids. The germline CDR1 and CDR2 sequences are MRHNA and SNTAGT. The CDR3 protein is CASSDFLWDRGLFSGNTIYF. DNA of the CDR3: TGTGCCAGCAGTGACTTTCTTTGGGACAGGGGTTTATTCTCTGGAAACACCATATATTTT.

This clone was detected only once. The rearrangement uses TRBV1 and TRBJ1-2; the DNA was not compared with TRBD1, the D call given in the table. TRBV1 is deemed a pseudogene. The CDR3 contains 13 residues. The CDR3 loop is CTSRGQANYGYTF. Here the CDR3 DNA reads TGCACCAGCAGGGGACAGGCAAACTATGGCTACACCTTC.

In this sample, this clone turned up once. CDR3 loop: CASSQRILDRGAGELFF. CDR3 bases: TGTGCCAGCAGCCAGCGAATTCTCGACAGGGGAGCCGGGGAGCTGTTTTTT. V gene TRBV5-8 combines with J gene TRBJ2-2, with 8 bases matching TRBD1. Germline CDR1 and CDR2: SGHTS and YDEGEE. The CDR3 totals 17 residues. V dropped 4 bases and J dropped 6; count of bases not matched to a gene: 14.

V gene TRBV27 combines with J gene TRBJ1-1, with 8 bases lining up with TRBD1. The CDR3 loop spans 14 amino acids. Germline-derived CDR1 and CDR2 are MNHEY and SMNVEV (reference sequence). Germline trimming cut 5 bases from V and 5 bases from J; bases unmatched to any gene: 7. CDR3 bases: TGTGCCAGCAGTATGACAGGGGCGGATACTGAAGCTTTCTTT. It yields the protein CASSMTGADTEAFF.

This chain joins TRBV5-1 and TRBJ2-1, with 11 positions matching TRBD2. The CDR3 length is 16 residues. V gave up 1 base and J gave up 0 bases; unmatched junction bases: 0. Looked up from germline, CDR1 is SGHRS and CDR2 is YFSETQ. Written as DNA, the CDR3 is TGCGCCAGCAGCTTGACTAGCGGGAGCTCCTACAATGAGCAGTTCTTC. Translating it yields CASSLTSGSSYNEQFF.